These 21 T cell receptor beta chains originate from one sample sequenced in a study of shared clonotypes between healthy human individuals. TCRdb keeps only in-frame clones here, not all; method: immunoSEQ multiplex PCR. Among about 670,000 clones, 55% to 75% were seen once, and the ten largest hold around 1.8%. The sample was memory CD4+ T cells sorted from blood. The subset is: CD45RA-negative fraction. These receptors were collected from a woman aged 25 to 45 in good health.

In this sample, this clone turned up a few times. The CDR3 nucleotides are TGTGCCAGCTCACCACTAGCGGGGAATTACAATGAGCAGTTCTTC. Amino acids: CASSPLAGNYNEQFF. This chain joins TRBV18 and TRBJ2-1; 8 nucleotides align to TRBD2. CDR3 length equals 15 residues. V dropped 1 base and J dropped 4; count of bases not matched to a gene: 3. The germline V gene has CDR1 KGHSH and CDR2 LQKENI.

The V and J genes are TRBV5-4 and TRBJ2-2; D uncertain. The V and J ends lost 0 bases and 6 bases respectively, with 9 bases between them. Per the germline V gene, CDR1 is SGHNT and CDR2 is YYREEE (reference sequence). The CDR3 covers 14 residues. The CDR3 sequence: CASSLAVAPGELFF. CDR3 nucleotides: TGTGCCAGCAGCTTGGCCGTGGCTCCCGGGGAGCTGTTTTTT.

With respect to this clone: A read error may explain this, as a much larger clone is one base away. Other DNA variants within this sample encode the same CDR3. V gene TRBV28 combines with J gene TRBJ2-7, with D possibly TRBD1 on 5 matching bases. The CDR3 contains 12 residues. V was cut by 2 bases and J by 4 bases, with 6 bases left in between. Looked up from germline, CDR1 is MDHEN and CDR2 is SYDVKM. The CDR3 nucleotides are TGTGCCAGCAGTTTACCAGGGTACGAGCAGTACTTC. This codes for CASSLPGYEQYF.

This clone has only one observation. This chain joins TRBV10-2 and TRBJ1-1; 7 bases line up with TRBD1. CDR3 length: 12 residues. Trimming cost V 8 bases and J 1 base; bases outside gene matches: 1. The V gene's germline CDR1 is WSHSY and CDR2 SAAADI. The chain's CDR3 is CASWTGNTEAFF. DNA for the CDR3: TGCGCCAGCTGGACAGGGAACACTGAAGCTTTCTTT.

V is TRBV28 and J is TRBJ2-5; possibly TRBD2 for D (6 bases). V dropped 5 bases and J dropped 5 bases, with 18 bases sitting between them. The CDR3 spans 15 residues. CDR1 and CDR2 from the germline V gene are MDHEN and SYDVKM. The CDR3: CASSPGLGRRETQYF. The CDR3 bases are TGTGCCAGCAGTCCCGGACTTGGGAGGAGGGAGACCCAGTACTTC.

CDR3 sequence: CASTTQLDSGQTQYF. For the CDR3, the DNA is TGCGCCAGCACCACACAATTGGACTCGGGACAGACCCAGTACTTC. V and J are TRBV5-1 and TRBJ2-5; either TRBD1 or TRBD2 may fit D (5 bases each). The CDR3 sequence is 15 residues long. CDR1 is SGHRS and CDR2 is YFSETQ in the germline V gene. V shed 6 bases and J shed 6 bases, with 21 bases lying between them.

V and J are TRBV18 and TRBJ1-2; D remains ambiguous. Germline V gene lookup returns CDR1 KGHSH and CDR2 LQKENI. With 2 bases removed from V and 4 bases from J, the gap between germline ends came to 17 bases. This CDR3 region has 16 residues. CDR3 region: CASSPDGPGVSYGYTF. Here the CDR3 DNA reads TGTGCCAGCTCACCAGATGGGCCGGGTGTGAGCTATGGCTACACCTTC.

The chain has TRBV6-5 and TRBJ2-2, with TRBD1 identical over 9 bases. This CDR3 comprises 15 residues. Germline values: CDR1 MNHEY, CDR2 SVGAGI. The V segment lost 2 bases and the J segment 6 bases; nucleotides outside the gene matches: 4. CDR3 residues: CASSYGDREAGELFF. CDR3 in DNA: TGTGCCAGCAGTTACGGGGACAGGGAGGCCGGGGAGCTGTTTTTT.

The CDR3 DNA is TGTGCCTGGAGAAGTGGGAAAGGATACGAGCAGTACTTC. It is translated as CAWRSGKGYEQYF. V gene TRBV30 combines with J gene TRBJ2-7; no clear D. CDR3 size: 13 residues. The germline gives CDR1 GTSNPN, CDR2 SVGIG (reference sequence). Trimming stripped 3 bases from V and 4 bases from J, with 13 bases between.

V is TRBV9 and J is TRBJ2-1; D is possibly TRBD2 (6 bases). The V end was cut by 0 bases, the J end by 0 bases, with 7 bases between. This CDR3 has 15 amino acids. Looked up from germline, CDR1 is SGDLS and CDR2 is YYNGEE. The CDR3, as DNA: TGTGCCAGCAGCGTAGCAGCGGGCTCCTACAATGAGCAGTTCTTC. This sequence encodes CASSVAAGSYNEQFF.

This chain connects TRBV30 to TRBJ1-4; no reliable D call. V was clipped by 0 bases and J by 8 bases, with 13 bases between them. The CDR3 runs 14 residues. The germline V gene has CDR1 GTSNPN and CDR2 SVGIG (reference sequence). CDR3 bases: TGTGCCTGGAGTGTGGAAGCAACGGGGGAAAAACTGTTTTTT. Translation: CAWSVEATGEKLFF.

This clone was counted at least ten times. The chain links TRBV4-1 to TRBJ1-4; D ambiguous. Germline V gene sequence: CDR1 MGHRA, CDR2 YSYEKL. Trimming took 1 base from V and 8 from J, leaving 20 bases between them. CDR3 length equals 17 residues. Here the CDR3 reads CASSQVLSLGGIEKLFF. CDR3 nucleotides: TGCGCCAGCAGCCAAGTTTTAAGCTTAGGAGGGATAGAAAAACTGTTTTTT.

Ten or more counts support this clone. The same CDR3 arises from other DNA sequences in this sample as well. CDR3 in DNA: TGCGCCAGCAGCTTGGCTAGCGGGGCTTACAATGAGCAGTTCTTC. It codes for CASSLASGAYNEQFF. The V gene is TRBV5-1, the J gene TRBJ2-1; 9 bases fit TRBD2. Germline CDR1 is SGHRS and CDR2 is YFSETQ. Trimming took 0 bases from V and 4 from J; bases not matched to a gene: 2. The CDR3 loop spans 15 amino acids.

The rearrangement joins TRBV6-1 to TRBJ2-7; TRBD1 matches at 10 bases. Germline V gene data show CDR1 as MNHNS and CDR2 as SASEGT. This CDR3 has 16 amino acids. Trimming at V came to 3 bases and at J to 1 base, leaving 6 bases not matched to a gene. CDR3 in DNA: TGTGCCAGCAGTGAGCAGGGACAGGGGAGGTCCTACGAGCAGTACTTC. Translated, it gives CASSEQGQGRSYEQYF.

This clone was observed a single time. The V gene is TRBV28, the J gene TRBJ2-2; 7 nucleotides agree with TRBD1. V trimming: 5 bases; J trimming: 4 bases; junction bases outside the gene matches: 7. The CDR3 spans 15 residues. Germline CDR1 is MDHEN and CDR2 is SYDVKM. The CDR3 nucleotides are TGTGCCAGCAGTACCCGGGACAGCGGCACCGGGGAGCTGTTTTTT. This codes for CASSTRDSGTGELFF.

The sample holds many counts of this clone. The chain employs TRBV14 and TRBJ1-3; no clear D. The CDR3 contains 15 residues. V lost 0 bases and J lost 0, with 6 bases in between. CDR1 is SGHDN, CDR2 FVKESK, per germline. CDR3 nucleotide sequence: TGTGCCAGCAGCCAAGAAGTTTACTCTGGAAACACCATATATTTT. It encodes CASSQEVYSGNTIYF. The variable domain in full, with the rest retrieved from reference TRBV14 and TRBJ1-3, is EAGVTQFPSHSVIEKGQTVTLRCDPISGHDNLYWYRRVMGKEIKFLLHFVKESKQDESGMPNNRFLAERTGGTYSTLKVQPAELEDSGVYFCASSQEVYSGNTIYFGEGSWLTVV.

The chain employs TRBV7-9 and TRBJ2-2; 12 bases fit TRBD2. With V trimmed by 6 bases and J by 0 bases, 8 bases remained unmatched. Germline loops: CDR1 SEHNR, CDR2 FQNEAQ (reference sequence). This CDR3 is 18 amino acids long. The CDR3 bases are TGTGCCAGCAGAACCCTAGCGGGAGGGCTCTCGAACACCGGGGAGCTGTTTTTT. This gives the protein CASRTLAGGLSNTGELFF.

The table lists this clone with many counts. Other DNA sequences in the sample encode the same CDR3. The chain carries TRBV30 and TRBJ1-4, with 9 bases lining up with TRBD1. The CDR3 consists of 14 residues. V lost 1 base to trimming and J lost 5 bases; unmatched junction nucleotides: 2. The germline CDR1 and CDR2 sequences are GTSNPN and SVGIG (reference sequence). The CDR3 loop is CAWSAGTGNEKLFF. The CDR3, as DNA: TGTGCCTGGAGTGCAGGGACAGGGAATGAAAAACTGTTTTTT.

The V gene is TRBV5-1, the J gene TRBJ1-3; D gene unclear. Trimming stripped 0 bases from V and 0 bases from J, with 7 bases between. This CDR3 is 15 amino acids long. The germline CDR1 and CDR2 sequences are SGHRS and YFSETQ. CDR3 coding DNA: TGCGCCAGCAGCTTGGCTGGAGGCTCTGGAAACACCATATATTTT. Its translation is CASSLAGGSGNTIYF.

CDR3 protein: CASSFSGAAYNEQFF. CDR3 bases: TGTGCCAGCAGCTTTTCAGGAGCGGCTTACAATGAGCAGTTCTTC. The chain links TRBV7-7 to TRBJ2-1; D possibly corresponds to TRBD2 (5 bases). Trimming removed 3 bases from V and 4 bases from J, with 13 bases in between. In germline, CDR1 is SSHAT, CDR2 FNYEAQ (reference sequence). The CDR3 is 15 amino acids.

In DNA, the CDR3 is TGTGCCAGCAAAGGGGGCACTGAAGCTTTCTTT. Protein: CASKGGTEAFF. The V call is TRBV18, the J call TRBJ1-1, with TRBD1 as a possible D gene (6 bases). The CDR3 is made up of 11 amino acids. The V gene lost 8 bases and the J gene lost 4 bases, with 8 bases spanning the gap. Germline CDR1 is KGHSH and CDR2 is LQKENI.